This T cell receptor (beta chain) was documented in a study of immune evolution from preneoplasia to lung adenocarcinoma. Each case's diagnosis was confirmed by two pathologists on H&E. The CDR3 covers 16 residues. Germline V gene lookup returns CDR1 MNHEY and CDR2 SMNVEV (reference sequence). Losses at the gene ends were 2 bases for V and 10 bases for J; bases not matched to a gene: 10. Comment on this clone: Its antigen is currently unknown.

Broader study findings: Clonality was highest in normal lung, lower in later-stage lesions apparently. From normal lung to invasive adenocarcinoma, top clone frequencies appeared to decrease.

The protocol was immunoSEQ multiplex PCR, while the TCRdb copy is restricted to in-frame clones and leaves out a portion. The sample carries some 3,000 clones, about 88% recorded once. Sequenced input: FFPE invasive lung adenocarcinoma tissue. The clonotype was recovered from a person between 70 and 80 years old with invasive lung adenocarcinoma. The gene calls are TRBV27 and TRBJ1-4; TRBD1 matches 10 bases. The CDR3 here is CASSLLPGQGVGKLFF. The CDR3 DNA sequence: TGTGCCAGCAGTTTACTACCCGGACAGGGGGTTGGAAAACTGTTTTTT.